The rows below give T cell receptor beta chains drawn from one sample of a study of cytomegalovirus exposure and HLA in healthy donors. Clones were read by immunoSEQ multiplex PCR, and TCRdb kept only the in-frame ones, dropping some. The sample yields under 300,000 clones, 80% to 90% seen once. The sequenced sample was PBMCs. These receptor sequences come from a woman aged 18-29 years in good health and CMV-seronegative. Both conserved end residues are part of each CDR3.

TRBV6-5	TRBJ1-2	CASSYQGTSYGYTF
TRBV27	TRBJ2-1	CASSLGTSGRNEQFF
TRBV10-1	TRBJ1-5	CAIGQGIGNQPQHF
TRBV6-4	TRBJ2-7	CASSYLAGEGYEQYF
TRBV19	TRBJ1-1	CASSIVSPGGLGTEAFF
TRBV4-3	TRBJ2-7	CASSQGLGLEGYEQYF
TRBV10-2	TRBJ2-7	CASSESRQGREQYF
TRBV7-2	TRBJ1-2	CASSYRDRGQYYGYTF
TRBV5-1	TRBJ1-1	CASSGGQGKTEVFF
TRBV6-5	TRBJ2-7	CASSYTGVGEQYF
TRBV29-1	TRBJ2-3	CSVEAYRGPRADTQYF
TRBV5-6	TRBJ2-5	CASSTRQGRKGQETQYF
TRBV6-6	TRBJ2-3	CASSGQGIADTQYF
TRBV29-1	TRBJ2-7	CSVEFRAGGAPGGSYEQYF
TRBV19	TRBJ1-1	CASTIPGEAFF
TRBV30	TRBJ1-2	CACTNVGYGYTF
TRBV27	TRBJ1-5	CASSRGRGSNQPQHF
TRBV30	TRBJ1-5	CAWRGPGALQPQHF
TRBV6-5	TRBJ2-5	CASSYSKAGGHQTQYF
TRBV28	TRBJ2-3	CASSFFGTQYF
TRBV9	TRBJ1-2	CASSARKEGADYGYTF
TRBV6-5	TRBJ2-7	CASSSVDRGYYEQYF
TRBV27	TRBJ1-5	CASSLTDREQPQHF
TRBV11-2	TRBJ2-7	CASSLTGKSSYEQYF
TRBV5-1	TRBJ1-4	CASSLQGSNEKLFF
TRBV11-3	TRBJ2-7	CASSLGSGGSYEQYF
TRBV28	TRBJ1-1	CASSPPRGGNTEAFF
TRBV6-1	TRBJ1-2	CASRTAGEGYGYTF
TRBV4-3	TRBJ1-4	CASSPWGGSNEKLFF
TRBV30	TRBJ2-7	CAWSHTKSSHEQYF
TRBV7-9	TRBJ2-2	CASSLSVAGDTGELFF
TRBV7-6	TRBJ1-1	CASSTPHWGRKTEAFF
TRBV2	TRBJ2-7	CASSGLAGEQYF
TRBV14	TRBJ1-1	CASSRDRGAFF
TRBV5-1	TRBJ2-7	CASSLGVFSYEQYF
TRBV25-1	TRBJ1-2	CASKDDYYGYTF
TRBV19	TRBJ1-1	CASSIGGQRTEAFF
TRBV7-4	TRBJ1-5	CASSPWTESNQPQHF
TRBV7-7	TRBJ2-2	CASSPRTSDTGELFF